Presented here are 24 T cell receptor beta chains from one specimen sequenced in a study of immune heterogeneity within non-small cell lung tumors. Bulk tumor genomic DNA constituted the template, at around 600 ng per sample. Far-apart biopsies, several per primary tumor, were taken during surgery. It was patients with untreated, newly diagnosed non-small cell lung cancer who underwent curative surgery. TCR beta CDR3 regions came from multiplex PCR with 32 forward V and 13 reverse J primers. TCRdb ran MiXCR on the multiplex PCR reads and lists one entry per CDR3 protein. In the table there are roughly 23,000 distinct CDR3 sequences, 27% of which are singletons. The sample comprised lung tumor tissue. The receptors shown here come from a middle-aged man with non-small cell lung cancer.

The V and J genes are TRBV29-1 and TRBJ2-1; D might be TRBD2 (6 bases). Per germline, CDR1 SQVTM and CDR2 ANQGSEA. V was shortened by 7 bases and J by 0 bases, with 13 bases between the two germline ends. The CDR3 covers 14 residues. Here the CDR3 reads CSATIAASYNEQFF. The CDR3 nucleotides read TGCAGCGCTACCATAGCGGCCTCCTACAATGAGCAGTTCTTC.

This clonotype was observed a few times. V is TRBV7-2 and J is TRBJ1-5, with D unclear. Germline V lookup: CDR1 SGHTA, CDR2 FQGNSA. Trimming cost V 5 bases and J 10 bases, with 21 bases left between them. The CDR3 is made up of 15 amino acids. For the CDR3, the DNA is TGTGCCAGCAGCGGCGAACCTCCTTTCTCTGGCCCCCAGCATTTT. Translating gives CASSGEPPFSGPQHF.

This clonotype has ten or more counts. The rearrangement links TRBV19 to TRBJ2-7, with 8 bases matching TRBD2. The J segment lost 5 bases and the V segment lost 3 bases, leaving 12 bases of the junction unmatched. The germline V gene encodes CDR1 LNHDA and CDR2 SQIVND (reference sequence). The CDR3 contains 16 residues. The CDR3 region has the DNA TGTGCCAGTAGTATTCTAGGATCAGTGGGACTAGACGAGCAGTACTTC. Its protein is CASSILGSVGLDEQYF. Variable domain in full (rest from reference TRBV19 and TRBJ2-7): DGGITQSPKYLFRKEGQNVTLSCEQNLNHDAMYWYRQDPGQGLRLIYYSQIVNDFQKGDIAEGYSVSREKKESFPLTVTSAQKNPTAFYLCASSILGSVGLDEQYFGPGTRLTVT.

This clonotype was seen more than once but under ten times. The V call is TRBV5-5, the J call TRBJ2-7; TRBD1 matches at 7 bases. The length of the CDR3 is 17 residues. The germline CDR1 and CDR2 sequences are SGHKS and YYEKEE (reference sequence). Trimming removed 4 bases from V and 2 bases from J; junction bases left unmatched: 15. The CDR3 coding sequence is TGTGCCAGCAGCCCTCCCAAAGGGACAGCGACAACCTACGAGCAGTACTTC. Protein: CASSPPKGTATTYEQYF. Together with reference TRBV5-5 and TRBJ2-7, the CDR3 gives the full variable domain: DAGVTQSPTHLIKTRGQQVTLRCSPISGHKSVSWYQQVLGQGPQFIFQYYEKEERGRGNFPDRFSARQFPNYSSELNVNALLLGDSALYLCASSPPKGTATTYEQYFGPGTRLTVT.

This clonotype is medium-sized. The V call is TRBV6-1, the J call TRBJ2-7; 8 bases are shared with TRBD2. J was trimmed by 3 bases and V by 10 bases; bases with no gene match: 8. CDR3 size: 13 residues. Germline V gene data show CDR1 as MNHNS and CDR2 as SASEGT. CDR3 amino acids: CATLSGTSYEQYF. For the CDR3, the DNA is TGTGCCACCCTATCCGGGACTAGCTACGAGCAGTACTTC.

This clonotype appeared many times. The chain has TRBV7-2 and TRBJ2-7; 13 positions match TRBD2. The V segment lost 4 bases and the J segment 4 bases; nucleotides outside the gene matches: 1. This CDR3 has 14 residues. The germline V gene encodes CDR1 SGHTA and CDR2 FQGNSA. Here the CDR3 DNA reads TGTGCCAGCAGCTCGACTAGCGGGAGGTACGAGCAGTACTTC. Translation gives CASSSTSGRYEQYF.

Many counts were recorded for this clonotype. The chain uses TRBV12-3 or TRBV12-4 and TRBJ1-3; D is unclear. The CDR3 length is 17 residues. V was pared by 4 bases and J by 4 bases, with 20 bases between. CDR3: CASSSSLDEGYGNTIYF. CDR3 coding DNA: TGTGCCAGCAGTTCCTCCCTAGACGAGGGATACGGAAACACCATATATTTT.

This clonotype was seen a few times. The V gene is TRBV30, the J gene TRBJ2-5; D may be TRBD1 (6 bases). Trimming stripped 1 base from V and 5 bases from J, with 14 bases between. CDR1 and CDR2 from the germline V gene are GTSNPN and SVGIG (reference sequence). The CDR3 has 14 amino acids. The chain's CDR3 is CAWSASWGHETQYF. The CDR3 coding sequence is TGTGCCTGGAGTGCGTCTTGGGGGCACGAGACCCAGTACTTC.

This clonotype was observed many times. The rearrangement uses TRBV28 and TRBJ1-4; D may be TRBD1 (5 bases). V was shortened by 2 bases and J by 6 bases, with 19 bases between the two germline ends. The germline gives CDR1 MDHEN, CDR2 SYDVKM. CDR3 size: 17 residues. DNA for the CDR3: TGTGCCAGCAGTTTACCGATCCTCCGGGGGAAAGATGAAAAACTGTTTTTT. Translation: CASSLPILRGKDEKLFF. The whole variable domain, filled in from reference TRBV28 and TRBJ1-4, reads DVKVTQSSRYLVKRTGEKVFLECVQDMDHENMFWYRQDPGLGLRLIYFSYDVKMKEKGDIPEGYSVSREKKERFSLILESASTNQTSMYLCASSLPILRGKDEKLFFGSGTQLSVL.

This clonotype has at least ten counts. In DNA, the CDR3 is TGTGCCACCAGCCCCCTAGGACAGGCGCCTAACACTGAAGCTTTCTTT. It specifies CATSPLGQAPNTEAFF. The V and J genes are TRBV15 and TRBJ1-1, with 7 bases lining up with TRBD1. This CDR3 has 16 amino acids. Unmatched junction bases numbered 11, after V lost 5 bases and J lost 2 bases. Germline values: CDR1 LNHNV, CDR2 YYDKDF (reference sequence).

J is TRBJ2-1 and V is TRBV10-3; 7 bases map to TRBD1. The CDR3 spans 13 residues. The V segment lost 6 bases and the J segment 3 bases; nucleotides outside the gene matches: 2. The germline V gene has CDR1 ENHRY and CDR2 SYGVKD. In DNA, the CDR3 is TGTGCCATCAGCGGACAGGTCTACAATGAGCAGTTCTTC. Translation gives CAISGQVYNEQFF.

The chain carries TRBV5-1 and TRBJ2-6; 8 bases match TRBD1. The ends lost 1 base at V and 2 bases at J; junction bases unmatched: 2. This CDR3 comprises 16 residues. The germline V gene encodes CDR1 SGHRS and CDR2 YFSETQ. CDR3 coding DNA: TGCGCCAGCAGCTTGAGACAGGGGCCTGGGGCCAACGTCCTGACTTTC. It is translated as CASSLRQGPGANVLTF.

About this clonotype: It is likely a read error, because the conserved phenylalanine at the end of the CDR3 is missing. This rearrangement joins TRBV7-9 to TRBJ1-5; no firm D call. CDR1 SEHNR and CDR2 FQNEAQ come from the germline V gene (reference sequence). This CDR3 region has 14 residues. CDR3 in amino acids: CASSFSPSNQPQHY. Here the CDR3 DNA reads TGTGCCAGCAGCTTCTCGCCTAGCAATCAGCCACAGCATTAT.

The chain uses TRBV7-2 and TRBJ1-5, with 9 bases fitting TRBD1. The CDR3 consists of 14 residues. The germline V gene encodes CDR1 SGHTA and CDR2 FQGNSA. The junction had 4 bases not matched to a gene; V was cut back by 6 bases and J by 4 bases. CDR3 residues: CASRSGQGNQPQHF. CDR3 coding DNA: TGTGCCAGCAGATCCGGACAGGGGAATCAGCCCCAGCATTTT.

CDR3 loop: CASSSDGGGNTEAFF. The CDR3 region has the DNA TGCGCCAGCAGCTCTGACGGGGGGGGGAACACTGAAGCTTTCTTT. J is TRBJ1-1 and V is TRBV5-1; weak D call: TRBD1 (5 bases). V was cut by 3 bases and J by 1 base, with 13 bases left in between. From germline, CDR1 is SGHRS and CDR2 YFSETQ. The CDR3 contains 15 residues.

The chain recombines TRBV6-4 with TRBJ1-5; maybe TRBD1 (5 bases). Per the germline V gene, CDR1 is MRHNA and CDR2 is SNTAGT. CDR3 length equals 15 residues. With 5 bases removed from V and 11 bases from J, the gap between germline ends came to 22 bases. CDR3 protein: CASSLGPRVVSAQHF. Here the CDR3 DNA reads TGTGCCAGCAGTTTGGGACCAAGGGTGGTATCAGCCCAGCATTTT.

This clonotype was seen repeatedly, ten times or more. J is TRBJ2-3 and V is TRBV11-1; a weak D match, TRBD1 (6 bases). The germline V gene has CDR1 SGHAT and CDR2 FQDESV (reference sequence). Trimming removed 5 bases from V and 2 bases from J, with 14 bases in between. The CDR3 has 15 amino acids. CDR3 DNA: TGTGCCAGCAGCACGTTTCAGGGGTTCACAGATACGCAGTATTTT. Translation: CASSTFQGFTDTQYF.

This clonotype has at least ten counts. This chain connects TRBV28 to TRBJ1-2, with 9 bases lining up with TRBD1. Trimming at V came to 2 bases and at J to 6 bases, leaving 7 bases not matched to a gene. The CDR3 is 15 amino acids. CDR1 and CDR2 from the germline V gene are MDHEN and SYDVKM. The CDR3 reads CASSLVQQGANGYTF. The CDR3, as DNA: TGTGCCAGCAGTTTAGTTCAACAGGGGGCTAATGGCTACACCTTC.

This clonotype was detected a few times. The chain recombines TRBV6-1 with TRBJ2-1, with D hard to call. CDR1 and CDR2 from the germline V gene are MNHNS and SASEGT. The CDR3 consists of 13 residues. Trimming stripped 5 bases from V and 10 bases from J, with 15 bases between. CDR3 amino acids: CASSPRTLGEQFF. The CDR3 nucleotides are TGTGCCAGCAGTCCAAGGACCCTAGGGGAGCAGTTCTTC.

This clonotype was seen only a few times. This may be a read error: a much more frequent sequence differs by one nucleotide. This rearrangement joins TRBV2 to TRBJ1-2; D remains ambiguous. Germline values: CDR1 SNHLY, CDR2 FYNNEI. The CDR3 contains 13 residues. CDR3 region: CVSRPFRGNGYTF. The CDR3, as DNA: TGTGTCAGCAGACCCTTTCGCGGGAATGGCTACACCTTC.

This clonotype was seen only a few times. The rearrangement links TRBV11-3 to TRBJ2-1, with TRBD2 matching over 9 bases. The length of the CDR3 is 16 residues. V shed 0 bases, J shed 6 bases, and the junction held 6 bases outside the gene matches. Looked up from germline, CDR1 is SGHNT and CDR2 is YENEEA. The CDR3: CASSLDGSGSGNEQFF. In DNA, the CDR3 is TGTGCCAGCAGCTTAGACGGTAGCGGGAGTGGCAATGAGCAGTTCTTC.

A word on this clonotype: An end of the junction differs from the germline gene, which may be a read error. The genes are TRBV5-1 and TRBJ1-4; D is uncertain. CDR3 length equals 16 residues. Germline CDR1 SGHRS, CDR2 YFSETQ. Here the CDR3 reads CASRLAFSPTNEKLFF. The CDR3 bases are TGCGCCAGCAGGTTGGCATTTTCCCCAACTAATGAAAAACTGTTTTTT.

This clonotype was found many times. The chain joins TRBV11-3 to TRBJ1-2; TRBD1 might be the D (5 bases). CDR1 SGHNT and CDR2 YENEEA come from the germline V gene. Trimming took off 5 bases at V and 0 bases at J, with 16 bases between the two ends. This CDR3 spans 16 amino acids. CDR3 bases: TGTGCCAGCAGCAGTACCTACAGGACCGCTAACTATGGCTACACCTTC. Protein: CASSSTYRTANYGYTF.

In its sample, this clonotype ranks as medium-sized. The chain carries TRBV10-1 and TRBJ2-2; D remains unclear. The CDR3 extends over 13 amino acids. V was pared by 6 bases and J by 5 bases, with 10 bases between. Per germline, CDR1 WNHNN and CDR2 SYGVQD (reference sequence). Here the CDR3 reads CASRQTDTGELFF. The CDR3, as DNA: TGCGCCAGCAGGCAAACCGATACCGGGGAGCTGTTTTTT.